What follows are 8 T cell receptor beta chains derived from one specimen sequenced in a study of shared clonotypes between healthy human individuals (dated by TCRdb to 2020 to 2022). The library was built by means of the immunoSEQ multiplex PCR assay. Held by TCRdb, this immuneACCESS table contains in-frame sequences only and omits some clones. Under half of the omission traces to an unresolved V gene where checked; the cause of the rest is unknown. The sample data list roughly 2 million clones, and more than 90% of these were observed just once. The top ten clonotypes cover approximately 0.13% of the sample. The sample taken for sequencing was naive CD4+ T cells sorted from blood. According to the study, the label for this sample's cell subset or site signals: CD45RA+ positively selected. The receptors stem from a man in his late teens or twenties in good health.

This chain connects TRBV5-1 to TRBJ1-2; weak D call: TRBD1 (6 bases). V was shortened by 4 bases and J by 7 bases, with 14 bases between the two germline ends. This CDR3 is 13 amino acids long. The germline CDR1 and CDR2 sequences are SGHRS and YFSETQ. The DNA for the CDR3 is TGCGCCAGCAGCCTGGAGGGGGGATTTGGCTACACCTTC. Amino acids: CASSLEGGFGYTF.

The chain is built from TRBV7-6 and TRBJ2-5; TRBD2 is a possible D gene (6 bases). Germline CDR1 is SGHVS and CDR2 is FNYEAQ. CDR3 length equals 15 residues. Trimming left V 4 bases short and J 1 base short, with 13 bases between. CDR3 nucleotide sequence: TGTGCCAGCAGCTCATATGCCGGGGGCCAAGAGACCCAGTACTTC. The encoded protein is CASSSYAGGQETQYF.

The V and J genes are TRBV10-1 and TRBJ1-1; D gene uncertain. Germline assignment: CDR1 WNHNN and CDR2 SYGVQD (reference sequence). V was shortened by 3 bases and J by 1 base, with 12 bases between the two germline ends. The CDR3 length is 15 residues. This CDR3 reads CASSESAGENTEAFF. The CDR3 nucleotides read TGCGCCAGCAGTGAATCGGCAGGCGAGAACACTGAAGCTTTCTTT.

This chain connects TRBV5-1 to TRBJ2-3; TRBD2 matches at 10 bases. This CDR3 is 19 amino acids long. Germline lookup yields CDR1 SGHRS and CDR2 YFSETQ. J gave up 0 bases and V 7 bases, and 17 bases lay outside the gene matches. The DNA for the CDR3 is TGCGCCAGCTCCCAGCGGGAGGGCTCCTTATTTTCTAGCACAGATACGCAGTATTTT. The encoded protein is CASSQREGSLFSSTDTQYF.

Comment on this clone: This specimen includes other DNA sequences encoding the same CDR3. This chain connects TRBV25-1 to TRBJ1-2; 7 positions agree with TRBD1. Germline loops: CDR1 MGHDK, CDR2 SYGVNS. V gave up 4 bases and J gave up 2 bases; unmatched junction bases: 1. The CDR3 has 13 amino acids. CDR3 DNA: TGTGCCAGCAGTGGGGGACAGAACTATGGCTACACCTTC. Its translation: CASSGGQNYGYTF.

V is TRBV6-1 and J is TRBJ2-7; 9 nucleotides agree with TRBD2. The junction had 5 bases not matched to a gene; V was cut back by 6 bases and J by 2 bases. The germline gives CDR1 MNHNS, CDR2 SASEGT. The CDR3 length is 14 residues. The CDR3 region is CASSGSGGPYEQYF. CDR3 bases: TGTGCCAGCAGCGGGAGCGGGGGGCCCTACGAGCAGTACTTC.

The chain couples TRBV2 to TRBJ1-2; D remains ambiguous. Germline-derived CDR1 and CDR2 are SNHLY and FYNNEI. The CDR3 loop spans 12 amino acids. In nucleotides, the CDR3 is TGTGCAGGGTCAGGTAGTGACTATGGCTACACCTTC. This gives the protein CAGSGSDYGYTF.

The J gene is TRBJ1-2, the V gene TRBV7-2, with a tentative D call TRBD1 (5 bases). V lost 3 bases, J lost 4 bases, and 12 bases lay in between. CDR1 SGHTA and CDR2 FQGNSA come from the germline V gene. The CDR3 is 14 amino acids. The CDR3 here is CASSLGPGGYGYTF. CDR3 nucleotide sequence: TGTGCCAGCAGCTTGGGCCCGGGGGGCTATGGCTACACCTTC.